This T cell receptor beta chain derives from a study of T cells in Graves' hyperthyroidism and ophthalmopathy. Study-wide points: Most expanded thyroid clonotypes above 0.001 recurred in blood.

This clonotype was picked up many times. Its specificity is not known. Ophthalmopathy patients showed a Clinical Activity Score of at least 3, NOSPECS grade of at least 4 and duration under 3 months. In making diagnoses, clinical symptoms, serum thyroxine and TRAb, thyroid ultrasound and orbital computed tomography were all used. The authors obtained PBMCs from 9 to 10 ml of fresh peripheral blood. The V gene lost 4 bases and the J gene lost 4 bases, with 7 bases spanning the gap. This CDR3 region has 13 residues. The investigators amplified TCR beta CDR3 regions from RNA transcripts. With the HTBI primer set, the TCR CDR3 went through a first round of RT-PCR. Each CDR3 protein gets one entry after TCRdb re-called the multiplex PCR reads with MiXCR. Here the sample spans more than 500,000 distinct CDR3 sequences, around 16% being singletons.

J is TRBJ2-2 and V is TRBV12-3 or TRBV12-4; possible D gene TRBD2, 5 bases. Sample: blood. The TCR sequence derives from a woman aged 25 to 39 with Graves' ophthalmopathy. The CDR3 reads CASSYEGTGELFF. CDR3 sequence (DNA): TGTGCCAGCAGTTATGAGGGCACCGGGGAGCTGTTTTTT.